The 3 T cell receptor beta chains given below trace back to one sample, sequenced in a study of spatial heterogeneity in lung cancer. Findings of the study overall: Counts that tracked tumor mutation counts were those of expanded intratumoral alpha and beta TCRs.

These TCRs are of unknown antigen specificity. MiXCR was run by TCRdb on the 5' RACE reads, yielding one entry per CDR3 protein. The sample includes roughly 1,700 distinct CDR3 sequences, 20% to 25% seen only once; the top ten take less than 25%. Time point: sample taken at primary tumor resection. The starting material was lung tumor tissue, obtained at surgery. These receptors came from a male donor with early-stage non-small cell lung cancer.

Within the sample, this clonotype is medium-sized. Since the library was made to target alpha chains, this beta chain is a stray read and its abundance is not meaningful. The chain joins TRBV4-2 to TRBJ2-2, with D possibly being TRBD2 (7 bases). The CDR3 covers 15 residues. Trimming took 0 bases from V and 5 from J, leaving 10 bases between them. Looked up from germline, CDR1 is LGHNA and CDR2 is YNFKEQ. This chain's CDR3 is CASSQEGGRTGELFF. The CDR3 DNA reads TGTGCCAGCAGCCAAGAGGGGGGGCGGACCGGGGAGCTGTTTTTT.

By sample share, this clonotype is medium-sized. This beta chain came through as a stray read in a library set up for alpha chains, and its size says little. The rearrangement links TRBV12-3 or TRBV12-4 to TRBJ2-2; 13 bases are shared with TRBD2. This CDR3 region has 16 residues. Trimming at V came to 5 bases and at J to 6 bases, leaving 6 bases not matched to a gene. The CDR3 region has the DNA TGTGCCAGCAGTCACGGACTAGCGGGAGCGGCCGGGGAGCTGTTTTTT. It is translated as CASSHGLAGAAGELFF.

In regard to this clonotype: Within a library made for alpha chains, this beta chain is off target, and its count is uninformative. The chain recombines TRBV20-1 with TRBJ1-6, with D maybe TRBD1 (6 bases). The V gene lost 4 bases and the J gene lost 9 bases, with 22 bases spanning the gap. CDR1 and CDR2 from the germline V gene are DFQATT and SNEGSKA (reference sequence). This CDR3 is 16 amino acids long. CDR3 nucleotides: TGCAGTGCTACCCCCGGCGCAATCGAGGGGGGTTCACCCCTCCACTTT. Residues: CSATPGAIEGGSPLHF.